The 21 T cell receptor beta chains presented below share a single source sample, sequenced in a study of shared clonotypes between healthy human individuals. Profiling relied on immunoSEQ multiplex PCR, and the TCRdb table lists in-frame clones only, not all of them. Of roughly 2.2 million clones listed, approximately 95% are singletons. The sample was naive CD4+ T cells from PBMCs. Subset reported: CD45RA+ positively selected. The receptors were sampled from a man aged 18-30 years in good health. Some clones in this sample may be carry-over from other donors' samples.

The CDR3 is CASSSGALAYEQYF. The CDR3 bases are TGTGCCAGCAGCTCCGGGGCCCTAGCCTACGAGCAGTACTTC. This chain connects TRBV7-9 to TRBJ2-7, with D perhaps TRBD1 or TRBD2 (5 bases each). Germline loops: CDR1 SEHNR, CDR2 FQNEAQ (reference sequence). Trimming cost V 4 bases and J 2 bases, with 12 bases left between them. The CDR3 length is 14 residues.

This rearrangement joins TRBV19 to TRBJ2-2, with TRBD2 as a possible D gene (5 bases). CDR3 length: 13 amino acids. V lost 5 bases and J lost 8, with 12 bases in between. From germline, CDR1 is LNHDA and CDR2 SQIVND (reference sequence). The CDR3 DNA is TGTGCCAGTAGTTTGCCGGGAAGAGGGGAGCTGTTTTTT. Amino acid sequence: CASSLPGRGELFF.

About this clone: Other DNA sequences from this sample encode an identical CDR3 as well. The genes are TRBV5-1 and TRBJ2-3; TRBD1 aligns across 7 bases. CDR1 SGHRS and CDR2 YFSETQ come from the germline V gene. Trimming at V came to 4 bases and at J to 1 base, leaving 3 bases not matched to a gene. The CDR3 contains 14 residues. CDR3 nucleotides: TGCGCCAGCAGCCTGGGACAGCGCACAGATACGCAGTATTTT. The encoded protein is CASSLGQRTDTQYF.

This sequence joins TRBV6-5 and TRBJ1-2; TRBD1 matches 7 bases. V was pared by 10 bases and J by 4 bases, with 9 bases of the junction left unmatched. The CDR3 sequence is 13 residues long. CDR1 is MNHEY, CDR2 SVGAGI, per germline. The CDR3 loop is CATTGQNLYGYTF. CDR3 DNA sequence: TGTGCCACCACGGGACAGAATCTCTATGGCTACACCTTC.

The chain recombines TRBV5-4 with TRBJ2-5, with 7 bases fitting TRBD1. Per germline, CDR1 SGHNT and CDR2 YYREEE (reference sequence). This CDR3 region has 15 residues. V was pared by 0 bases and J by 4 bases, with 6 bases of the junction left unmatched. CDR3 sequence (DNA): TGTGCCAGCAGCTTGGCCGAGGGGGCGCGAGAGACCCAGTACTTC. It translates to CASSLAEGARETQYF.

The chain combines TRBV4-2 with TRBJ1-3, with D possibly matching TRBD1 (6 bases). Germline loops: CDR1 LGHNA, CDR2 YNFKEQ. This CDR3 comprises 17 residues. Deletions cut 2 bases from V and 1 base from J, with 15 bases between. The CDR3 nucleotides read TGTGCCAGCAGCCAACCGGACAGAGGGGGATCTGGAAACACCATATATTTT. Protein: CASSQPDRGGSGNTIYF.

The V and J genes are TRBV15 and TRBJ1-3; the D gene is possibly TRBD1 (6 bases). V was pared by 5 bases and J by 3 bases, with 11 bases between. The V gene's germline CDR1 is LNHNV and CDR2 YYDKDF (reference sequence). The CDR3 runs 14 residues. CDR3 sequence reads: CATSGRTVGNTIYF. CDR3 nucleotides: TGTGCCACCAGCGGACGGACAGTTGGAAACACCATATATTTT.

CDR3 in amino acids: CASSLRGQGNTGELFF. As DNA, the CDR3 is TGTGCCAGCAGCTTAAGGGGACAGGGGAACACCGGGGAGCTGTTTTTT. The V call is TRBV11-2, the J call TRBJ2-2; TRBD1 agrees at 9 bases. Looked up from germline, CDR1 is SGHAT and CDR2 is FQNNGV. This CDR3 region has 16 residues. Trimming took 2 bases from V and 1 from J; bases not matched to a gene: 2.

This clone has a single count. The CDR3 DNA reads TGTGCCAGCAGCCAAGATTTGTGGGGAACCACTGAAGCTTTCTTT. This gives the protein CASSQDLWGTTEAFF. V usage is TRBV14 and J usage is TRBJ1-1; D unresolved. Germline V gives CDR1 SGHDN, CDR2 FVKESK. Trimming took off 0 bases at V and 4 bases at J, with 12 bases between the two ends. This CDR3 has 15 amino acids.

The V call is TRBV7-3, the J call TRBJ2-5; D remains unclear. This CDR3 has 16 amino acids. V lost 1 base and J 4 bases, leaving 16 bases between the germline ends. Germline V gene lookup returns CDR1 SGHTA and CDR2 FQGTGA. This chain's CDR3 is CASSLSPSVSGETQYF. The CDR3 DNA follows: TGTGCCAGCAGCTTAAGCCCCAGTGTCAGTGGAGAGACCCAGTACTTC.

This sequence joins TRBV5-4 and TRBJ2-1; a weak D match, TRBD2 (5 bases). The germline gives CDR1 SGHNT, CDR2 YYREEE (reference sequence). This CDR3 has 15 amino acids. V was trimmed by 0 bases and J by 3 bases, leaving 10 bases between them. The CDR3 nucleotides are TGTGCCAGCAGCTTGGAGGGAGACGTCTACAATGAGCAGTTCTTC. It translates to CASSLEGDVYNEQFF.

The chain carries TRBV6-4 and TRBJ2-3, with D perhaps TRBD2 (5 bases). V gave up 0 bases and J gave up 8 bases, with 9 bases separating them. Germline lookup yields CDR1 MRHNA and CDR2 SNTAGT. The CDR3 consists of 13 residues. For the CDR3, the DNA is TGTGCCAGCAGTGACTCGCCAAGCGGTACGCAGTATTTT. This codes for CASSDSPSGTQYF.

The V gene is TRBV29-1, the J gene TRBJ2-5; maybe TRBD1 (6 bases). Trimming shortened V by 3 bases and J by 1 base, and 12 bases separated the two germline ends. In germline, CDR1 is SQVTM, CDR2 ANQGSEA. The CDR3 runs to 14 residues. CDR3 in amino acids: CSVEKYRAQETQYF. The DNA for the CDR3 is TGCAGCGTTGAGAAGTACAGGGCCCAAGAGACCCAGTACTTC.

The rearrangement links TRBV7-3 to TRBJ2-5, with 8 bases identical to TRBD2. The junction had 13 bases not matched to a gene; V was cut back by 5 bases and J by 5 bases. The CDR3 is made up of 16 amino acids. Germline V lookup: CDR1 SGHTA, CDR2 FQGTGA. The CDR3, as DNA: TGTGCCAGCAGCCGAGGCATGGGACTAGTAGGGGAGACCCAGTACTTC. Protein: CASSRGMGLVGETQYF.

The gene calls are TRBV7-2 and TRBJ2-7; 8 bases match TRBD1. CDR1 and CDR2 (germline): SGHTA, FQGNSA. Unmatched junction bases numbered 5, after V lost 4 bases and J lost 0 bases. This CDR3 is built from 15 residues. The CDR3 DNA reads TGTGCCAGCAGCTACGACAGGGGAGCCTCCTACGAGCAGTACTTC. Protein sequence: CASSYDRGASYEQYF.

This clone was counted once. The gene calls are TRBV28 and TRBJ2-5, with 9 nucleotides matching TRBD2. The CDR3 totals 17 residues. J gave up 1 base and V 5 bases, and 11 bases lay outside the gene matches. Germline V gives CDR1 MDHEN, CDR2 SYDVKM. The CDR3 DNA is TGTGCCAGCAGTGTCTTGCGGGGGGGGACCTTCCAAGAGACCCAGTACTTC. It yields the protein CASSVLRGGTFQETQYF. Looking up the rest from reference TRBV28 and TRBJ2-5 gives the full variable domain: DVKVTQSSRYLVKRTGEKVFLECVQDMDHENMFWYRQDPGLGLRLIYFSYDVKMKEKGDIPEGYSVSREKKERFSLILESASTNQTSMYLCASSVLRGGTFQETQYFGPGTRLLVL.

On this clone itself: Within the sample, other DNA sequences also encode this same CDR3. The chain is built from TRBV7-3 and TRBJ2-3; maybe TRBD2 (5 bases). Per the germline V gene, CDR1 is SGHTA and CDR2 is FQGTGA. The CDR3 spans 14 residues. Between the trimmed V and J ends, which lost 5 bases and 0 bases, there was a span of 9 bases. The CDR3 bases are TGTGCCAGCAGCCTCAGCGGAAGCACAGATACGCAGTATTTT. Its protein product is CASSLSGSTDTQYF.

The V call is TRBV7-2, the J call TRBJ2-7, with TRBD2 matching 9 bases. The germline V gene has CDR1 SGHTA and CDR2 FQGNSA. Unmatched junction bases numbered 9, after V lost 7 bases and J lost 2 bases. The CDR3 extends over 15 amino acids. The CDR3 loop is CASTLVGLATYEQYF. The DNA for the CDR3 is TGTGCCAGCACCCTCGTCGGACTAGCGACCTACGAGCAGTACTTC.

The CDR3 DNA reads TGTGCCAGCAGTTTAGTACAGGTCAGTACTGAAGCTTTCTTT. It specifies CASSLVQVSTEAFF. The rearrangement links TRBV28 to TRBJ1-1; D is perhaps TRBD1 (5 bases). The germline V and J ends were trimmed by 2 bases and 5 bases, with 12 bases remaining between them. This CDR3 region has 14 residues. Germline V gene data show CDR1 as MDHEN and CDR2 as SYDVKM.

This clone was seen only once. The chain recombines TRBV10-3 with TRBJ1-3, with unresolved D. CDR3 size: 15 residues. CDR1 and CDR2 (germline): ENHRY, SYGVKD. V lost 5 bases, J lost 0 bases, and 11 bases lay in between. The CDR3 nucleotides read TGTGCCATCAGTAGTCAGCCCAGCTCTGGAAACACCATATATTTT. As protein: CAISSQPSSGNTIYF.

The chain uses TRBV5-1 and TRBJ2-4; 7 nucleotides agree with TRBD1. Germline V gene sequence: CDR1 SGHRS, CDR2 YFSETQ. The V gene end was trimmed by 2 bases and the J gene end by 0 bases; junction bases not matched to a gene: 2. This CDR3 has 15 residues. CDR3 coding DNA: TGCGCCAGCAGCTTACAGGGGCTAGCCAAAAACATTCAGTACTTC. The encoded protein is CASSLQGLAKNIQYF.